This T cell receptor beta chain emerged from a study of OX40 agonist ivuxolimab in advanced cancers. Study background: Patients with prior anti-PD-1, anti-PD-L1 or anti-CTLA-4 therapy were eligible; approximately 40% had some.

In germline, CDR1 is LNHNV, CDR2 YYDKDF (reference sequence). CDR3 length: 17 residues. V was shortened by 1 base and J by 0 bases, with 13 bases between the two germline ends. Whole-study findings and limits: Researchers report that CD8+ T cells had, on average, more expanded clones than CD4+. Researchers did not determine the expanded peripheral T cells' antigen specificity.

Assay used: immunoSEQ multiplex PCR; TCRdb lists only in-frame clones, some missing. This table has about 41,000 clones, over 75% appearing once. Regarding this clone: The antigen remains unidentified.

The V gene is TRBV15, the J gene TRBJ2-1; D tentatively fits TRBD1 or TRBD2 (5 bases each). Here the sequenced sample was CD4+ or CD8+ T cells sorted from blood, taken in a trial of the OX40 agonist ivuxolimab. This receptor was identified in an adult with an advanced solid tumor such as melanoma, head and neck, liver or kidney cancer. This chain's CDR3 is CATSRVPGGSSYNEQFF. Here the CDR3 DNA reads TGTGCCACCAGCAGAGTTCCTGGGGGATCCTCCTACAATGAGCAGTTCTTC.